This T cell receptor (beta chain) was recovered during a study of blood T cell repertoires in COVID-19. At the level of the study: The study drew acute and convalescent COVID-19 samples from the United States, Italy and Spain. T cells, B-cell-depleted T cells, or PBMCs provided the cDNA or gDNA that served as material.

In its sample, this clone was seen a few times. Per the original methods: Reference gene primer amplification gave nucleated cell count estimates. Sequencing used immunoSEQ multiplex PCR; TCRdb keeps in-frame clones, though not all of them. Clonal size and the V and J genes are those of that table, whereas D and trimming came from the DNA. Of 55,000 to 80,000 clones listed, around 86% are singletons. This CDR3 region has 15 residues. The chain recombines TRBV21-1 with TRBJ1-5; the D call in the table, TRBD1, was not verified against the DNA. TRBV21-1 is flagged as a pseudogene. Material for sequencing was peripheral blood. The receptor was derived from a man in his 70s with acute or convalescent COVID-19. The CDR3 region is CASSKDGRRIKPQHF. CDR3 in DNA: TGTGCCAGCAGCAAAGATGGGCGTCGGATAAAGCCCCAGCATTTT.